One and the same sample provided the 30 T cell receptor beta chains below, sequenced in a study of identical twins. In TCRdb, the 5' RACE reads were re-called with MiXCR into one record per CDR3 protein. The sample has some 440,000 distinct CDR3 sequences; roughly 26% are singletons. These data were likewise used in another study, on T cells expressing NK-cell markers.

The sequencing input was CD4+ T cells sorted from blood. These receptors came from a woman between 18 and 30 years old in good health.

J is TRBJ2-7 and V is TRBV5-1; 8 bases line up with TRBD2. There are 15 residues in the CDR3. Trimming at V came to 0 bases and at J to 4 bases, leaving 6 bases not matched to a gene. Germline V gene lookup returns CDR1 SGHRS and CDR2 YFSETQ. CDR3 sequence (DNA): TGCGCCAGCAGCTTGGTGATAGCGGGGACTTACGAGCAGTACTTC. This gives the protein CASSLVIAGTYEQYF.

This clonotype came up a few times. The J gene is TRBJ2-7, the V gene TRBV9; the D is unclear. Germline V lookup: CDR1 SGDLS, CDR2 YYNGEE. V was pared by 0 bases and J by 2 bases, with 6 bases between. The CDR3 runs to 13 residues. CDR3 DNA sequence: TGTGCCAGCAGCGTAGGGCCTACCTACGAGCAGTACTTC. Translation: CASSVGPTYEQYF.

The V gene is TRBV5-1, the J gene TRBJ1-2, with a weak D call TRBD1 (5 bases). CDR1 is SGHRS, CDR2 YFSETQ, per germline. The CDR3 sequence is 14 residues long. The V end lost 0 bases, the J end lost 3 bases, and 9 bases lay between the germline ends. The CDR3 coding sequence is TGCGCCAGCAGCTTGGCGTTGGGGGACTATGGCTACACCTTC. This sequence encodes CASSLALGDYGYTF.

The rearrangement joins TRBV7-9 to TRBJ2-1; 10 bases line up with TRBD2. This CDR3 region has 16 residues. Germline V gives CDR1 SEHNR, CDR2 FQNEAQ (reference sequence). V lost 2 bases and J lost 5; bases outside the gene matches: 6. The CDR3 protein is CASSLWASGSHNEQFF. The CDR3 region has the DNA TGTGCCAGCAGCTTATGGGCTAGCGGGAGCCACAATGAGCAGTTCTTC.

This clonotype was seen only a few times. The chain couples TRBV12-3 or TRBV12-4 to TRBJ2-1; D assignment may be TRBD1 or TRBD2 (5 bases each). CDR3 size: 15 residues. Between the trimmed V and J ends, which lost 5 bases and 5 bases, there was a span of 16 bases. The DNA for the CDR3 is TGTGCCAGCAGTCGGGGCGTGGGCTTCAACAATGAGCAGTTCTTC. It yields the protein CASSRGVGFNNEQFF.

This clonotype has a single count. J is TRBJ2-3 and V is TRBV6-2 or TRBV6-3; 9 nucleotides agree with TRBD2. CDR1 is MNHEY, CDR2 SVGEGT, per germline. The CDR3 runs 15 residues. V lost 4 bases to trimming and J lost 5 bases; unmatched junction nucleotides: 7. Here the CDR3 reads CASSSLREGGDTQYF. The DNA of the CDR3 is TGTGCCAGCAGTTCCTTGCGGGAGGGGGGAGATACGCAGTATTTT.

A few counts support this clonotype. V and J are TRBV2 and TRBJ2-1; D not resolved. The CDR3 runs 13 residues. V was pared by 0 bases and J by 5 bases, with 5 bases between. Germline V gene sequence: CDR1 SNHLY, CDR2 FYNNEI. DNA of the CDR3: TGTGCCAGCAGTGAAGCAAGTGACAATGAGCAGTTCTTC. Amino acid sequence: CASSEASDNEQFF. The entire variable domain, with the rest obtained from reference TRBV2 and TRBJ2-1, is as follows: EPEVTQTPSHQVTQMGQEVILRCVPISNHLYFYWYRQILGQKVEFLVSFYNNEISEKSEIFDDQFSVERPDGSNFTLKIRSTKLEDSAMYFCASSEASDNEQFFGPGTRLTVL.

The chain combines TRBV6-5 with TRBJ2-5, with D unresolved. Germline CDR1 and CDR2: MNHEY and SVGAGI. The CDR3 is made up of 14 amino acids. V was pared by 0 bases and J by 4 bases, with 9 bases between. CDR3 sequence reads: CASSYSTYPETQYF. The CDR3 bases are TGTGCCAGCAGTTACTCGACGTACCCAGAGACCCAGTACTTC.

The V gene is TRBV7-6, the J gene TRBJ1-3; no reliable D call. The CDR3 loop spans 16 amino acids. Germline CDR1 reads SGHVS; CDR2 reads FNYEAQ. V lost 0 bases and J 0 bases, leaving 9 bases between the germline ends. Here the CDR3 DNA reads TGTGCCAGCAGCTTAGCCCCGTTGGCCTCTGGAAACACCATATATTTT. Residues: CASSLAPLASGNTIYF. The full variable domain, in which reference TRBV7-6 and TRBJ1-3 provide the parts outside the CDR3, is GAGVSQSPRYKVTKRGQDVALRCDPISGHVSLYWYRQALGQGPEFLTYFNYEAQQDKSGLPNDRFSAERPEGSISTLTIQRTEQRDSAMYRCASSLAPLASGNTIYFGEGSWLTVV.

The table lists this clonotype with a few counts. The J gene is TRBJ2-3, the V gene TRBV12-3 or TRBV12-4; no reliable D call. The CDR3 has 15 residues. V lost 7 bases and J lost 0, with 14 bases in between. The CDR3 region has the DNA TGTGCCAGCACCGATTCGTTCTCTAGCACAGATACGCAGTATTTT. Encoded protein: CASTDSFSSTDTQYF.

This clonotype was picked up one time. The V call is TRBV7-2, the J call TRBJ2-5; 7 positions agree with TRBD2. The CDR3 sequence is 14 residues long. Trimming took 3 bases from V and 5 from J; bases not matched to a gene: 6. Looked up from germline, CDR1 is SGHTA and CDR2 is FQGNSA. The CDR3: CASSFAGVGETQYF. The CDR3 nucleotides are TGTGCCAGCAGCTTTGCGGGGGTGGGGGAGACCCAGTACTTC.

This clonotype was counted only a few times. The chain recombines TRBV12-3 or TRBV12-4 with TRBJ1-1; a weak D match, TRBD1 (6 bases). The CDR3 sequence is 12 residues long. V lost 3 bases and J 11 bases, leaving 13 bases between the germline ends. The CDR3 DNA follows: TGTGCCAGCAGTTTTTTACAGGGACCGGCTTTCTTT. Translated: CASSFLQGPAFF.

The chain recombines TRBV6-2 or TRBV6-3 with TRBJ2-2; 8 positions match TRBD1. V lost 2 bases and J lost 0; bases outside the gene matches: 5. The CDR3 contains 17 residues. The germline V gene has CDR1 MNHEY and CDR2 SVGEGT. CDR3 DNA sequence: TGTGCCAGCAGTTACCCAACAGGGGGAGCGAACACCGGGGAGCTGTTTTTT. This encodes CASSYPTGGANTGELFF.

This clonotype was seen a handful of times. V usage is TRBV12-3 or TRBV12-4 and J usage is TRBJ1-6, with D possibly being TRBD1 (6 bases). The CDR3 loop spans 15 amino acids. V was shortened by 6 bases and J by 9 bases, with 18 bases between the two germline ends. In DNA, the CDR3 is TGTGCCAGCAGCCCAACGGGGGGGCTTGGTTCACCCCTCCACTTT. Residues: CASSPTGGLGSPLHF.

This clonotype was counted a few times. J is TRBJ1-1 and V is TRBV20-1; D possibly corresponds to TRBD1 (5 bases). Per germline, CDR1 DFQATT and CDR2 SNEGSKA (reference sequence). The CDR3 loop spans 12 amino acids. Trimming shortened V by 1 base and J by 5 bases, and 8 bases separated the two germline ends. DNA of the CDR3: TGCAGTGCTAGAGGGGGCACGACTGAAGCTTTCTTT. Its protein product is CSARGGTTEAFF.

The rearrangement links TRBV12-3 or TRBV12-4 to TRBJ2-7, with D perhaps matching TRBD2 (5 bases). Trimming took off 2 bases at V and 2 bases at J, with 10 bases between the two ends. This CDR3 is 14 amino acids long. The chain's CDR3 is CASSLRGIAYEQYF. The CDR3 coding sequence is TGTGCCAGCAGTTTACGGGGTATCGCCTACGAGCAGTACTTC.

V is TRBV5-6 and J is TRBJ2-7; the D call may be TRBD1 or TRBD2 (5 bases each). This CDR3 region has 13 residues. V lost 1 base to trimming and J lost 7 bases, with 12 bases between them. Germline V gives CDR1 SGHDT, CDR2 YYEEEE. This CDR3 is CASSLTRWGEQYF. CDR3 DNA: TGTGCCAGCAGCTTGACGCGGTGGGGGGAGCAGTACTTC.

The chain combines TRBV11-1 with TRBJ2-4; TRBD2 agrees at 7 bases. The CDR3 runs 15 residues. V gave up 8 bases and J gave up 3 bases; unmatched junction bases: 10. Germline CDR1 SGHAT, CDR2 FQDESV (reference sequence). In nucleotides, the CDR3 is TGTGCCAGCCCCCGGGGGGACCTCGGCAAAAACATTCAGTACTTC. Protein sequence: CASPRGDLGKNIQYF.

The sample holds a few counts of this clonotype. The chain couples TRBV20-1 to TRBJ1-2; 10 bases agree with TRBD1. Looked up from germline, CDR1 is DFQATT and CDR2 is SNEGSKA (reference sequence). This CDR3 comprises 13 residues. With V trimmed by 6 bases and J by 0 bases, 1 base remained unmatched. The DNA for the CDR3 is TGCAGTGCCGGACAGGGGGCTAACTATGGCTACACCTTC. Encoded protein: CSAGQGANYGYTF.

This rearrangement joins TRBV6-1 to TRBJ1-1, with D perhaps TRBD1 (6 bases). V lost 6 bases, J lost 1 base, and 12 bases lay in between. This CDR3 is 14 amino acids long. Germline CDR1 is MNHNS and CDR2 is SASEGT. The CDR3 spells CASRGTTANTEAFF. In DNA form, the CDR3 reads TGTGCCAGCAGGGGGACAACCGCGAACACTGAAGCTTTCTTT.

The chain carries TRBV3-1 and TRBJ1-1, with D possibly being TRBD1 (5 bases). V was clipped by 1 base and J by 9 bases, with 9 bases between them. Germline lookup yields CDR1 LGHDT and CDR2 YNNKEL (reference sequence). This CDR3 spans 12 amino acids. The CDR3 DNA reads TGTGCCAGCAGCCAAGGCCGGGGCAAAGCTTTCTTT. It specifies CASSQGRGKAFF.

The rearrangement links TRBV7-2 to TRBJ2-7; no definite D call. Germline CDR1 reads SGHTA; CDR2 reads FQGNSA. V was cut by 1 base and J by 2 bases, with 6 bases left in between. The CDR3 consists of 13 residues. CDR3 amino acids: CASSLDLPYEQYF. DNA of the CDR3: TGTGCCAGCAGCTTAGATCTGCCCTACGAGCAGTACTTC.

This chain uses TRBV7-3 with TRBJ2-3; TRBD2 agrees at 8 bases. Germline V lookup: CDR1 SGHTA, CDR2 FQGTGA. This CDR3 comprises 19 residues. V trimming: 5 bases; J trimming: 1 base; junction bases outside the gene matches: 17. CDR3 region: CASSPRQRGFIPGTDTQYF. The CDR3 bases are TGTGCCAGCAGCCCCCGTCAGCGGGGGTTCATCCCGGGCACAGATACGCAGTATTTT.

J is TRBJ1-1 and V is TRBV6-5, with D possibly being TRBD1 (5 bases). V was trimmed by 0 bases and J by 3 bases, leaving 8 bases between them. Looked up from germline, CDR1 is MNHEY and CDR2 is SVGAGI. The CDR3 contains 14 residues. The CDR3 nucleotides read TGTGCCAGCAGTTACTCCAGGGACCACACTGAAGCTTTCTTT. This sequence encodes CASSYSRDHTEAFF.

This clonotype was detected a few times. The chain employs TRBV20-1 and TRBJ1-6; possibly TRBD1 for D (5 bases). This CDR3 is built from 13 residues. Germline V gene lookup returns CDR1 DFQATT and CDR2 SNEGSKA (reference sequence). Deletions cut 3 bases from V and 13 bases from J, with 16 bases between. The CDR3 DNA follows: TGCAGTGCTAGGGGGGGACTGGGGTCGCCCCTCCACTTT. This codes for CSARGGLGSPLHF.

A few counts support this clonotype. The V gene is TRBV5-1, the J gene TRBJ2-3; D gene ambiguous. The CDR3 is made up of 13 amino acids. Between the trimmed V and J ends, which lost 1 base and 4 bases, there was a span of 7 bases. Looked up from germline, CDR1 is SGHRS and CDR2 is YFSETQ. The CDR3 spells CASSLIGSDTQYF. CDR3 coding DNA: TGCGCCAGCAGCTTGATAGGTTCAGATACGCAGTATTTT.

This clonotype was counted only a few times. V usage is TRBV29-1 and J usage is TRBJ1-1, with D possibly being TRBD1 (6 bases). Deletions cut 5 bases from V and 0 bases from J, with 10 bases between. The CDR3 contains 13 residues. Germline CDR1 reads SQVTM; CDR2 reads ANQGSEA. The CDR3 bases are TGCAGCGTTAGGGGACAAATGAACACTGAAGCTTTCTTT. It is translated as CSVRGQMNTEAFF.

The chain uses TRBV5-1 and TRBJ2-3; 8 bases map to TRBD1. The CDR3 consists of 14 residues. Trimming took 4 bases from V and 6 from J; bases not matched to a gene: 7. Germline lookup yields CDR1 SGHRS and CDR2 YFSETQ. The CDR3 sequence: CASSGAQGADTQYF. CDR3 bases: TGCGCCAGCAGCGGCGCCCAGGGGGCGGATACGCAGTATTTT.

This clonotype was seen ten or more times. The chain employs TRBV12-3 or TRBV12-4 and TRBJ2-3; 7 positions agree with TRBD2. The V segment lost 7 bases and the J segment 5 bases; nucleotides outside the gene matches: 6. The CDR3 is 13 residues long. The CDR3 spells CASNLSGEDTQYF. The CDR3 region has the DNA TGTGCCAGCAACCTCAGCGGGGAAGATACGCAGTATTTT.

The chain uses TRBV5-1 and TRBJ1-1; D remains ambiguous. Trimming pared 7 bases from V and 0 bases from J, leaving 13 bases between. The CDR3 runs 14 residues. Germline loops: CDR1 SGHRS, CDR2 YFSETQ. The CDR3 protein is CASVRKAVNTEAFF. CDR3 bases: TGCGCCAGCGTGAGAAAAGCGGTGAACACTGAAGCTTTCTTT.